The 12 T cell receptor beta chains reported below all come from one sample, sequenced in a study of cytomegalovirus exposure and HLA in healthy donors. In the PCR, 60 Vbeta and 13 Jbeta primers were used. Clones were sequenced by immunoSEQ multiplex PCR, and TCRdb holds only the in-frame ones, with some missing. The repertoire holds approximately 100,000 clones, with around 84% as singletons. Sequencing was carried out using PBMCs. The receptors derive from a woman younger than 30 in good health and CMV-seronegative.

The V call is TRBV19, the J call TRBJ2-1; 10 bases match TRBD1. There are 16 residues in the CDR3. Trimming took 5 bases from V and 6 from J; bases not matched to a gene: 10. Germline values: CDR1 LNHDA, CDR2 SQIVND (reference sequence). The DNA for the CDR3 is TGTGCCAGTAGTGCGACCGGGACAGGGGCGAGCAATGAGCAGTTCTTC. It encodes CASSATGTGASNEQFF.

V is TRBV29-1 and J is TRBJ1-1; D is possibly TRBD1 (6 bases). The V end lost 4 bases, the J end lost 6 bases, and 15 bases lay between the germline ends. The CDR3 spans 13 residues. Germline loops: CDR1 SQVTM, CDR2 ANQGSEA. The CDR3 sequence is CSVGGAGDAEAFF. The CDR3, as DNA: TGCAGCGTTGGGGGGGCGGGGGACGCTGAAGCTTTCTTT.

This chain connects TRBV2 to TRBJ1-4, with TRBD1 matching 7 bases. The CDR3 runs to 16 residues. Germline lookup yields CDR1 SNHLY and CDR2 FYNNEI. The V segment lost 6 bases and the J segment 0 bases; nucleotides outside the gene matches: 7. As DNA, the CDR3 is TGTGCCAGCAGCCTAGGGGGCCAGGCAACTAATGAAAAACTGTTTTTT. This encodes CASSLGGQATNEKLFF.

This chain joins TRBV4-1 and TRBJ2-3; TRBD2 might be the D (5 bases). CDR3 length: 14 amino acids. Germline loops: CDR1 MGHRA, CDR2 YSYEKL. The V and J ends lost 4 bases and 6 bases respectively, with 14 bases between them. The CDR3 sequence is CASSPTERGDTQYF. The DNA for the CDR3 is TGCGCCAGCAGCCCCACGGAGCGCGGGGATACGCAGTATTTT.

This clone came up once. In DNA, the CDR3 is TGTGCCAGCAGTGAGGCGGAGAACGGGGAGCTGTTTTTT. Translated: CASSEAENGELFF. The chain uses TRBV6-4 and TRBJ2-2; no reliable D call. The germline V gene has CDR1 MRHNA and CDR2 SNTAGT. V was shortened by 3 bases and J by 7 bases, with 9 bases between the two germline ends. The CDR3 length is 13 residues.

This clone was picked up a small number of times. The rearrangement uses TRBV6-6 and TRBJ1-4, with 7 bases matching TRBD1. The germline V gene encodes CDR1 MNHNY and CDR2 SVGAGI (reference sequence). J gave up 10 bases and V 3 bases, and 14 bases lay outside the gene matches. This CDR3 has 16 residues. CDR3 nucleotide sequence: TGTGCCAGCAGTTATCAACGGACAGGCCTCGAGGGAAAACTGTTTTTT. It translates to CASSYQRTGLEGKLFF.

The chain is built from TRBV10-3 and TRBJ2-7; 8 bases agree with TRBD1. The CDR3 has 15 amino acids. J lost 5 bases, V lost 3 bases, and 9 bases had no gene match. Looked up from germline, CDR1 is ENHRY and CDR2 is SYGVKD. The DNA for the CDR3 is TGTGCCATCAGTGACCCGGACAGGGTGGGGGACGAGCAGTACTTC. This translates into CAISDPDRVGDEQYF.

The chain recombines TRBV6-5 with TRBJ1-2, with D perhaps TRBD1 (6 bases). This CDR3 contains 13 residues. V was clipped by 6 bases and J by 8 bases, with 16 bases between them. In germline, CDR1 is MNHEY, CDR2 SVGAGI. CDR3 bases: TGTGCCAGCAGACCGACAGGAGCTGGGGGCTACACCTTC. This sequence encodes CASRPTGAGGYTF.

V and J are TRBV4-2 and TRBJ1-2, with D tentatively TRBD1 (5 bases). Trimming removed 0 bases from V and 4 bases from J, with 12 bases in between. The CDR3 has 15 residues. The V gene's germline CDR1 is LGHNA and CDR2 YNFKEQ. DNA of the CDR3: TGTGCCAGCAGCCAAGAGGGGGAGGGAAGCTATGGCTACACCTTC. This encodes CASSQEGEGSYGYTF.

The V gene is TRBV28, the J gene TRBJ2-3; TRBD2 is a possible D gene (6 bases). Germline V gives CDR1 MDHEN, CDR2 SYDVKM. The V and J ends lost 3 bases and 2 bases respectively, with 9 bases between them. The length of the CDR3 is 14 residues. The CDR3 DNA reads as TGTGCCAGCAGTTTGAGGAGGGACACAGATACGCAGTATTTT. Its protein product is CASSLRRDTDTQYF.

The J gene is TRBJ1-3, the V gene TRBV28; weak D call: TRBD1 (5 bases). The CDR3 length is 15 residues. Germline CDR1 reads MDHEN; CDR2 reads SYDVKM. The ends were cut back, 6 bases at V and 5 bases at J, with 17 bases in the middle. DNA of the CDR3: TGTGCCAGCAGAGGGCGGGGGTCCTCAAGAAACACCATATATTTT. This gives the protein CASRGRGSSRNTIYF.

As DNA, the CDR3 is TGTGCCAGTAGTCAACCCCCGGCAGGGGGCGACACCGGGGAGCTGTTTTTT. This sequence encodes CASSQPPAGGDTGELFF. This chain uses TRBV19 with TRBJ2-2; TRBD1 matches 8 bases. Losses at the gene ends were 5 bases for V and 3 bases for J; bases not matched to a gene: 11. The CDR3 consists of 17 residues. Germline CDR1 LNHDA, CDR2 SQIVND (reference sequence).